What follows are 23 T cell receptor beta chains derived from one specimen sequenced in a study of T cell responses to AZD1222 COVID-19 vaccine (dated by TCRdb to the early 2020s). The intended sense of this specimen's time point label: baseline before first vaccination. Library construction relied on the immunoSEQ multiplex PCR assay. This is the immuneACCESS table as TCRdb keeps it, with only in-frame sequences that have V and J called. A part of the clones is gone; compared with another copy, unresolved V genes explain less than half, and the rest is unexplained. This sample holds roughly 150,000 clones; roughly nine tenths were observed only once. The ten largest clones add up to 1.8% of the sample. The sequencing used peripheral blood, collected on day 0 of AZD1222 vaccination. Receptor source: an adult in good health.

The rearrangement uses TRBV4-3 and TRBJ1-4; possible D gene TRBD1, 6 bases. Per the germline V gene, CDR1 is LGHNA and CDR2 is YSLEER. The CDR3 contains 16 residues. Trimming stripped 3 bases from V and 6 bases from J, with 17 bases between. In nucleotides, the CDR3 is TGCGCCAGCAGCCAGTCCTTCGACAGGATGGATGAAAAACTGTTTTTT. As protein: CASSQSFDRMDEKLFF.

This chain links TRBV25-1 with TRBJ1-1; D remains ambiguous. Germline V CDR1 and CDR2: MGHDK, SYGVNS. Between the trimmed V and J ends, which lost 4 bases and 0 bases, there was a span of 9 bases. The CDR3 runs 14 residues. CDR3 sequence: CASSGGPMNTEAFF. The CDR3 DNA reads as TGTGCCAGCAGTGGAGGACCTATGAACACTGAAGCTTTCTTT.

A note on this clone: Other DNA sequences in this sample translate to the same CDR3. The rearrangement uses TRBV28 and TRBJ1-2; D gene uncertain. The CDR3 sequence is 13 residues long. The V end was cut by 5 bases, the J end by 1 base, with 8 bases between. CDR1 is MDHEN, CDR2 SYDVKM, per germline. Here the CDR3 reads CASSPGLNYGYTF. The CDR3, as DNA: TGTGCCAGCAGTCCCGGACTTAACTATGGCTACACCTTC.

CDR3: CASSLATGGNEQYF. CDR3 DNA: TGTGCCAGCAGCTTAGCGACAGGGGGAAACGAGCAGTACTTC. The chain uses TRBV7-2 and TRBJ2-7, with 9 bases identical to TRBD1. Trimming removed 0 bases from V and 5 bases from J; junction bases left unmatched: 2. Germline V gene sequence: CDR1 SGHTA, CDR2 FQGNSA. CDR3 size: 14 residues.

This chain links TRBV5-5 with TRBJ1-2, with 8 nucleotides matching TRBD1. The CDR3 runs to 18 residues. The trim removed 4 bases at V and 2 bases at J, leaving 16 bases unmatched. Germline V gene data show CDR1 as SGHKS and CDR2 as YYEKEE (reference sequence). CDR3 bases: TGTGCCAGCAGCAGATCGGACAGGGCCCCACTCTTGAACTATGGCTACACCTTC. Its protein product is CASSRSDRAPLLNYGYTF. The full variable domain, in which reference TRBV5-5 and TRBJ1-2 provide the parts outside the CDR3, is DAGVTQSPTHLIKTRGQQVTLRCSPISGHKSVSWYQQVLGQGPQFIFQYYEKEERGRGNFPDRFSARQFPNYSSELNVNALLLGDSALYLCASSRSDRAPLLNYGYTFGSGTRLTVV.

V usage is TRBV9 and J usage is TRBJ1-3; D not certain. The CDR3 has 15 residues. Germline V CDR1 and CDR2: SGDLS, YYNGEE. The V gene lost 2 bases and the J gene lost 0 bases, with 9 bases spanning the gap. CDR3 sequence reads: CASSVGSSSGNTIYF. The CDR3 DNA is TGTGCCAGCAGCGTGGGCAGCAGCTCTGGAAACACCATATATTTT.

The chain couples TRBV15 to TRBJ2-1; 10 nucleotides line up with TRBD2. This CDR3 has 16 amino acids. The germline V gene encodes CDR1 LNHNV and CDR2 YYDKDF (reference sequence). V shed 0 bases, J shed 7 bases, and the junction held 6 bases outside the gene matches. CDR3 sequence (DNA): TGTGCCACCAGCAGAGATGTTAGCGGGAGGTGGAATGAGCAGTTCTTC. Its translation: CATSRDVSGRWNEQFF.

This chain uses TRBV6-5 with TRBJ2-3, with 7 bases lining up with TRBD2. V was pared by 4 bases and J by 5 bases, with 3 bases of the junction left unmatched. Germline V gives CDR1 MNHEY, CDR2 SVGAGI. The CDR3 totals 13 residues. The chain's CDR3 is CASSLLAKDTQYF. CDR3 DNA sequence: TGTGCCAGCAGTTTACTAGCGAAAGATACGCAGTATTTT.

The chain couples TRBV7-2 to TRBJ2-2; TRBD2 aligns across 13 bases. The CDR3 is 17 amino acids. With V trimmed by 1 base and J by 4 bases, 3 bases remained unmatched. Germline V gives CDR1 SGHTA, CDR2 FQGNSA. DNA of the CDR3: TGTGCCAGCAGCTTAGGGACTAGCGGGAGTTTCACCGGGGAGCTGTTTTTT. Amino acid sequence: CASSLGTSGSFTGELFF.

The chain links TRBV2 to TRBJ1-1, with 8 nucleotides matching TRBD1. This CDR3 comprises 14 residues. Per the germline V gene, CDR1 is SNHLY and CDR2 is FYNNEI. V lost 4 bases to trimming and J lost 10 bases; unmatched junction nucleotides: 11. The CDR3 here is CASSVDRGGNVAFF. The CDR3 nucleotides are TGTGCCAGCAGTGTAGACAGGGGCGGAAATGTAGCTTTCTTT.

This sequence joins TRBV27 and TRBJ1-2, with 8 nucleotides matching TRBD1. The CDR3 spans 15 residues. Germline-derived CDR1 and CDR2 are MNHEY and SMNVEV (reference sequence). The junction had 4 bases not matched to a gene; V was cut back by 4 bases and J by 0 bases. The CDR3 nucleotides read TGTGCCAGCAGTTCCGGGACAGGTACTAACTATGGCTACACCTTC. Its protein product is CASSSGTGTNYGYTF.

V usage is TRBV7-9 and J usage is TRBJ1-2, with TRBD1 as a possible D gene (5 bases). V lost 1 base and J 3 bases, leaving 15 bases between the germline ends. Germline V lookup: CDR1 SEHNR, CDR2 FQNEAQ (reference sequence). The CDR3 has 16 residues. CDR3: CASSLGYDSLDYGYTF. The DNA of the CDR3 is TGTGCCAGCAGCTTAGGATATGACAGCCTAGACTATGGCTACACCTTC.

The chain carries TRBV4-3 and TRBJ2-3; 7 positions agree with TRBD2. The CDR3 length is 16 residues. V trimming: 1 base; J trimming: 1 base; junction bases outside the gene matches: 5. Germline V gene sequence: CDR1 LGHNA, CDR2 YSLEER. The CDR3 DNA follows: TGCGCCAGCAGCCAAGGCTTGGCGGGGGGCACAGATACGCAGTATTTT. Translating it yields CASSQGLAGGTDTQYF.

CDR3 coding DNA: TGTGCCAGACTAGCGGGAGTGCGCGAGCAGTACTTC. It codes for CARLAGVREQYF. The chain joins TRBV19 to TRBJ2-7; 11 bases map to TRBD2. The junction had 4 bases not matched to a gene; V was cut back by 9 bases and J by 6 bases. The CDR3 totals 12 residues. Germline CDR1 is LNHDA and CDR2 is SQIVND (reference sequence).

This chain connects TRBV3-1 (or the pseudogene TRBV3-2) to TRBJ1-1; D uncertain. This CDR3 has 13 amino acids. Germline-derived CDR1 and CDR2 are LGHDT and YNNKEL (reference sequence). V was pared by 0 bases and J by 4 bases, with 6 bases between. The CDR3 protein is CASSQEVSTEAFF. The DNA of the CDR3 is TGTGCCAGCAGCCAAGAGGTGAGCACTGAAGCTTTCTTT.

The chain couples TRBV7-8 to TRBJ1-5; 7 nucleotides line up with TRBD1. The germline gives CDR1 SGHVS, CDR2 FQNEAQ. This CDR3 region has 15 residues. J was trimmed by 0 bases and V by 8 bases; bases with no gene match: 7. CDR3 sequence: CASGRTGYSNQPQHF. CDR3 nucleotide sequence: TGTGCCAGCGGACGGACAGGATATAGCAATCAGCCCCAGCATTTT.

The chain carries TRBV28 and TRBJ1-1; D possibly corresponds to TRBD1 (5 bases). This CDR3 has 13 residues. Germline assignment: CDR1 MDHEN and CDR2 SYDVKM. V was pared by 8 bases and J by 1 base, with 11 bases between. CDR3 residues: CASEYQGNTEAFF. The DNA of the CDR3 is TGTGCCAGCGAATATCAGGGGAACACTGAAGCTTTCTTT.

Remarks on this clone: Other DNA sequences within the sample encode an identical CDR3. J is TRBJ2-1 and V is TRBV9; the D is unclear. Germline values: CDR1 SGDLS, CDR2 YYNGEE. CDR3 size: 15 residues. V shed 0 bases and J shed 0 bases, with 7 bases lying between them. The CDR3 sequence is CASSVDPSSYNEQFF. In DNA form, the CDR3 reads TGTGCCAGCAGCGTAGACCCTAGCTCCTACAATGAGCAGTTCTTC.

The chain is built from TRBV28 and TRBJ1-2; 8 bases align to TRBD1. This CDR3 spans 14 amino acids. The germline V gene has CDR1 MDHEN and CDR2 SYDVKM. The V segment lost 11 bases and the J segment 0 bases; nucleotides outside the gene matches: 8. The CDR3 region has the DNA TGTGCCGTCCAGGGGGCGGGAGCTAACTATGGCTACACCTTC. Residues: CAVQGAGANYGYTF.

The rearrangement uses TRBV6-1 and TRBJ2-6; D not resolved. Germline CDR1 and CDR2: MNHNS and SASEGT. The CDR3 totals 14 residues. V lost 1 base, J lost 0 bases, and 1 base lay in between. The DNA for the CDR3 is TGTGCCAGCAGTGAAGTCTCTGGGGCCAACGTCCTGACTTTC. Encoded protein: CASSEVSGANVLTF.

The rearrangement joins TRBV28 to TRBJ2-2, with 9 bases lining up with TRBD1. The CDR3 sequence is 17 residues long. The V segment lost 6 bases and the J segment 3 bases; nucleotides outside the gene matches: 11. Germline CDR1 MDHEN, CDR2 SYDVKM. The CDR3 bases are TGTGCCAGCAGAGCGATACAGGGGGCGAGCGACACCGGGGAGCTGTTTTTT. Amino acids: CASRAIQGASDTGELFF.

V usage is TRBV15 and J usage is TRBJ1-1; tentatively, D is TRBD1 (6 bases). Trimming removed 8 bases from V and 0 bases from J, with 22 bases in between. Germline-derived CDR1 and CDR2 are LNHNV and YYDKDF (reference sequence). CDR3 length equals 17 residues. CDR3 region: CATWQRGRGFMNTEAFF. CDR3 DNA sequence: TGTGCCACCTGGCAGCGTGGCAGGGGCTTTATGAACACTGAAGCTTTCTTT.

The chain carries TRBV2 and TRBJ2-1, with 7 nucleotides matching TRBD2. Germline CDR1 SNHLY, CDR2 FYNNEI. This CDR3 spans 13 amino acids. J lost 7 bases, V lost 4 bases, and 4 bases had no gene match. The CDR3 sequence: CASSGWTRNEQFF. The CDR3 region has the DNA TGTGCCAGCAGTGGCTGGACTAGAAATGAGCAGTTCTTC.